Presented here are 4 T cell receptor beta chains from one specimen sequenced in a study of blood T cells in healthy people across ages. A second about 6 to 12 cycle PCR used barcoded and J-beta primers. Each CDR3 protein is one row after TCRdb ran MiXCR on the 5' RACE reads. The table has 760,000 or so distinct CDR3 sequences, approximately 25% seen once. A further study also used this sample, focusing on T cells of mothers and their children.

Sequencing was done on a sample of blood. These receptor sequences come from a boy aged 5-17 years in good health.

The J gene is TRBJ1-6, the V gene TRBV4-2; 8 bases line up with TRBD1. Germline V gene lookup returns CDR1 LGHNA and CDR2 YNFKEQ. The V and J ends lost 6 bases and 10 bases, in that order; junction bases with no gene match: 11. The CDR3 extends over 15 amino acids. CDR3 loop: CASSPRQGQDSPLHF. The CDR3 DNA follows: TGTGCCAGCAGTCCTCGACAGGGGCAGGACTCACCCCTCCACTTT.

The chain uses TRBV29-1 and TRBJ1-2, with 8 bases fitting TRBD1. V was clipped by 5 bases and J by 7 bases; unmatched bases: 24. Germline V gene sequence: CDR1 SQVTM, CDR2 ANQGSEA. CDR3 length equals 18 residues. CDR3 sequence: CSVSVHLLVRTGSVGYTF. The CDR3, as DNA: TGCAGCGTTAGTGTTCATCTCCTAGTCCGGACAGGGTCTGTTGGCTACACCTTC.

This clonotype has just a few counts. The chain carries TRBV12-3 or TRBV12-4 and TRBJ2-1; 10 nucleotides align to TRBD1. Unmatched junction bases numbered 17, after V lost 6 bases and J lost 3 bases. The CDR3 has 19 amino acids. The CDR3 here is CASSSRDRGPPEGYNEQFF. The CDR3, as DNA: TGTGCCAGCAGCTCCCGGGACAGGGGACCACCTGAGGGCTACAATGAGCAGTTCTTC.

This clonotype came up a few times. This chain connects TRBV7-6 to TRBJ2-3, with unresolved D. V was trimmed by 5 bases and J by 9 bases, leaving 12 bases between them. In germline, CDR1 is SGHVS, CDR2 FNYEAQ. The CDR3 has 12 residues. CDR3 sequence: CASSPDESTQYF. Written as DNA, the CDR3 is TGTGCCAGCAGCCCTGATGAGTCGACGCAGTATTTT.